This T cell receptor beta chain was captured in a study of PD-L1 blockade in urothelial cancer. Whole-study context: Patients went on atezolizumab in about 2014, receiving 1,200 mg intravenously every 3 weeks. Blood samples contained a median about 150,000 T cells.

V was clipped by 7 bases and J by 3 bases; unmatched bases: 1. The CDR3 covers 12 residues. CDR1 is SGDLS, CDR2 YYNGEE, per germline. General observations from the study: Lower pretreatment blood TCR clonality, under the median, predicted better survival, researchers reported.

PCRs were each spiked with synthetic TCR analog templates. Profiling relied on immunoSEQ multiplex PCR, and the TCRdb table lists in-frame clones only, not all of them. The table shows more than 15,000 clones, with about 91% occurring only once. Described time point: pretreatment peripheral blood. On this clone itself: As yet, its antigen is unknown.

The chain is built from TRBV9 and TRBJ2-3, with 8 bases aligning to TRBD2. The sequences come from PBMCs, collected around atezolizumab (anti-PD-L1) treatment. This clonotype originated in a man aged 70 or older with urothelial cancer. Written as DNA, the CDR3 is TGTGCCAGCCGGGGGGGGACAGATACGCAGTATTTT. Protein: CASRGGTDTQYF.